This TCR beta chain derives from a study of cytomegalovirus exposure and HLA in healthy donors. Findings of the study overall: The authors enumerated around 150 TCR beta chains as linked to cytomegalovirus.

As concerns this clone: Its antigen is currently unknown.

Amplification used 60 Vbeta primers and 13 Jbeta primers. Measured with immunoSEQ multiplex PCR; TCRdb has only the in-frame clones, and not every one. The sample table includes tens of thousands of clones. Germline V lookup: CDR1 MNHNS, CDR2 SASEGT. V gave up 0 bases and J gave up 5 bases; unmatched junction bases: 4. The CDR3 is made up of 16 amino acids. The rearrangement uses TRBV6-1 and TRBJ1-6; 7 bases align to TRBD1. The receptor was derived from a male donor in good health and CMV-seronegative. Sequenced material: PBMCs. The CDR3 DNA reads TGTGCCAGCAGTGAAGCACAGGGGCTTAATAATTCACCCCTCCACTTT. It encodes CASSEAQGLNNSPLHF.